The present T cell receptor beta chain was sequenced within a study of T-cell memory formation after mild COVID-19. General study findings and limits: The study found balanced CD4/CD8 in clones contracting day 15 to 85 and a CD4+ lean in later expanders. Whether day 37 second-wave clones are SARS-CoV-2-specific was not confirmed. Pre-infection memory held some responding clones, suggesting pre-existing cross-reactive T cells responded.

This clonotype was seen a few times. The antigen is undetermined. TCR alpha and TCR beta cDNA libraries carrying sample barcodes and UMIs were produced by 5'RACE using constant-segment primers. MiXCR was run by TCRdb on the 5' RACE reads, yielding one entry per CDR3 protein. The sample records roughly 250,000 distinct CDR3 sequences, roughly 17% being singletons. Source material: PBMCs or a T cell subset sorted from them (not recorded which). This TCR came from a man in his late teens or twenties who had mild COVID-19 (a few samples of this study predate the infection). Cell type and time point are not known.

CDR3 protein: CASTWGGDSPLHF. The CDR3 DNA reads TGTGCCAGCACCTGGGGGGGAGACTCACCCCTCCACTTT. V usage is TRBV7-2 and J usage is TRBJ1-6; possible D gene TRBD1, 5 bases. Germline CDR1 SGHTA, CDR2 FQGNSA. The CDR3 length is 13 residues. V dropped 7 bases and J dropped 10 bases, with 14 bases sitting between them.